This T cell receptor beta chain derives from a study of metastatic and nonmetastatic thyroid tumors. In the original processing: Variation in CDR3 across clinicopathological groups served as the basis for constructing a distant-metastasis classifier in papillary thyroid cancer. Via MiXCR, TCRdb re-called the PCR reads. V and J calls and clone size were set by TCRdb, not the authors. The table records 3,500 to 4,500 clones, about 30% of them present only once. Study results and caveats: Across blood and tumor, TCR beta diversity in malignant thyroid tumors was reportedly significantly higher than in benign nodules.

To note about this clone: Its antigen remains unidentified.

Until they underwent thyroid surgery, no patient had received any treatment. The CDR3 length is 15 residues. Germline V gene lookup returns CDR1 SGHAT and CDR2 FQDESV (reference sequence). V gave up 1 base and J gave up 4 bases, with 11 bases separating them. The V gene is TRBV11-1, the J gene TRBJ2-1; D gene uncertain. The sequence derives from a female donor with papillary thyroid cancer or a benign thyroid nodule (not recorded which). Some clones in this sample may be carry-over from other donors' samples. Input material: adjacent normal tissue. The CDR3 protein is CASSLDTSSYNEQFF. The CDR3 region has the DNA TGTGCCAGCAGCTTAGACACGAGTTCATACAATGAGCAGTTCTTC.